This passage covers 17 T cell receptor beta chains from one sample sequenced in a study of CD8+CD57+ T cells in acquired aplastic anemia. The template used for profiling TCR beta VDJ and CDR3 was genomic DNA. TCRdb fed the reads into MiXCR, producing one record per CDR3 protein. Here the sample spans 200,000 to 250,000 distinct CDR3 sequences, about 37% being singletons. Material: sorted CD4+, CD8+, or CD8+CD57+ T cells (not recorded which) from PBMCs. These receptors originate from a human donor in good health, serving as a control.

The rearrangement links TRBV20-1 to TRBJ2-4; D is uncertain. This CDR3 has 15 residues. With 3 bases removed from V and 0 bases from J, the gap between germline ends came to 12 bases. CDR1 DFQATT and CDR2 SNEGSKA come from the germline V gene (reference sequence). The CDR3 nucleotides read TGCAGTGCTAGTCCAATGGGTCTAGCCAAAAACATTCAGTACTTC. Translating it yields CSASPMGLAKNIQYF.

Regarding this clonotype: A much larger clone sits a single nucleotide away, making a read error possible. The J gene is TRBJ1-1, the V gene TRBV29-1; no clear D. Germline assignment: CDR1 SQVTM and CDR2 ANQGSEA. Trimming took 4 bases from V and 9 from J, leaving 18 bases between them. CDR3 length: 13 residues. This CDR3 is CSVGDWPRDQAFF. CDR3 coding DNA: TGCAGCGTTGGAGATTGGCCGCGAGACCAAGCTTTCTTT.

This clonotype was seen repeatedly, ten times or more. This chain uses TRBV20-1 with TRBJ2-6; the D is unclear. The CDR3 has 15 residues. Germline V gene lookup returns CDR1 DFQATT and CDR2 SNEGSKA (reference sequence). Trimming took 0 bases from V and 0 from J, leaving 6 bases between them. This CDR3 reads CSARDIFSGANVLTF. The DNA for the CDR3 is TGCAGTGCTAGAGATATTTTCTCTGGGGCCAACGTCCTGACTTTC.

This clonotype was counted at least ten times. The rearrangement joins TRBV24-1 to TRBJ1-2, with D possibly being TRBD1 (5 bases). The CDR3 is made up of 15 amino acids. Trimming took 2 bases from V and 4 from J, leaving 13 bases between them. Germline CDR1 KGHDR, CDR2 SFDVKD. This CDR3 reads CATSDWQGGTYGYTF. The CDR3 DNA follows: TGTGCCACCAGTGATTGGCAGGGCGGAACCTATGGCTACACCTTC.

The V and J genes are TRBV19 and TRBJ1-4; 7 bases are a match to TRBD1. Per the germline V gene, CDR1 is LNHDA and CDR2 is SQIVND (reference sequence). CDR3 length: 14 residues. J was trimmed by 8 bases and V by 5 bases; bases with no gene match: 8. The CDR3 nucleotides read TGTGCCAGTAGTGCGACAGGGTTTCGGGAAAAACTGTTTTTT. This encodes CASSATGFREKLFF.

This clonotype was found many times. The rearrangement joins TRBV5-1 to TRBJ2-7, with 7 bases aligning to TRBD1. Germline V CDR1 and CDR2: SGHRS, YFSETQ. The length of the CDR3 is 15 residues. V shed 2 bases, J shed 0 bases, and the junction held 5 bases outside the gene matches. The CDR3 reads CASSFRGQISYEQYF. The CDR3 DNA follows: TGCGCCAGCAGCTTCCGGGGACAGATCTCCTACGAGCAGTACTTC.

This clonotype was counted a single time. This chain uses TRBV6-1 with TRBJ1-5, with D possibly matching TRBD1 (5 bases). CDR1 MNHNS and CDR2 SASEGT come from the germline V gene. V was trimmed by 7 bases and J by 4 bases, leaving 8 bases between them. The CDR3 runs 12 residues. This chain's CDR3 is CASKGPNQPQHF. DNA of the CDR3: TGTGCCAGCAAGGGGCCGAATCAGCCCCAGCATTTT.

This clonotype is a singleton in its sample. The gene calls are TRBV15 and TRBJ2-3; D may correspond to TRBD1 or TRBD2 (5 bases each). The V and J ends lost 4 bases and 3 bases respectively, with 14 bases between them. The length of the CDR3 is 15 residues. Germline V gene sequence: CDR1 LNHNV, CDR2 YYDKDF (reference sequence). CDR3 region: CATSNRDRGTDTQYF. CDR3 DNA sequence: TGTGCCACCAGCAATAGGGACCGCGGGACAGATACGCAGTATTTT.

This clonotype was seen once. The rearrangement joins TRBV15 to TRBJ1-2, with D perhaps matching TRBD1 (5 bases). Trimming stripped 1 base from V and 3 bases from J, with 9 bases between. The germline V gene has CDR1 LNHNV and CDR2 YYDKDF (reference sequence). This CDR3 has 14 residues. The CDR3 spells CATSRGQGYYGYTF. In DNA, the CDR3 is TGTGCCACCAGCAGAGGCCAGGGTTACTATGGCTACACCTTC.

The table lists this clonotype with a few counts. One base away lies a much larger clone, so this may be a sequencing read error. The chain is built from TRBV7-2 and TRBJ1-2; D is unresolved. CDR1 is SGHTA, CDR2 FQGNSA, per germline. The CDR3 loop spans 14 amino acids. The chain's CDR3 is CASSPVPGGYDYTF. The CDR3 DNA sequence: TGTGCCAGCAGCCCGGTGCCGGGTGGGTATGACTACACCTTC.

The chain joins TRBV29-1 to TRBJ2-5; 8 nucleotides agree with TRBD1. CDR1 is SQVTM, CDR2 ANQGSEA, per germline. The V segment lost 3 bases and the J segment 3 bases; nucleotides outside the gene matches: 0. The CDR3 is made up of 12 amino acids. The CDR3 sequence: CSVETGEETQYF. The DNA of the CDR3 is TGCAGCGTTGAGACAGGGGAAGAGACCCAGTACTTC.

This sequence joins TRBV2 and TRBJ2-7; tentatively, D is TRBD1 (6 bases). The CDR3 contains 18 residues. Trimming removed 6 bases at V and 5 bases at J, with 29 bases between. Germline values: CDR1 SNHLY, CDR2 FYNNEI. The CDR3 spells CASSLSGIKRTALHEQYF. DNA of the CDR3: TGTGCCAGCAGCTTGTCGGGGATAAAACGGACAGCCCTCCACGAGCAGTACTTC.

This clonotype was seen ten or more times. The CDR3 loop is CASSLEYAGNYGYTF. The CDR3 region has the DNA TGTGCCAGCAGCTTAGAGTATGCGGGGAACTATGGCTACACCTTC. The chain recombines TRBV7-9 with TRBJ1-2, with D unclear. Trimming took off 1 base at V and 2 bases at J, with 11 bases between the two ends. There are 15 residues in the CDR3. Germline V lookup: CDR1 SEHNR, CDR2 FQNEAQ (reference sequence).

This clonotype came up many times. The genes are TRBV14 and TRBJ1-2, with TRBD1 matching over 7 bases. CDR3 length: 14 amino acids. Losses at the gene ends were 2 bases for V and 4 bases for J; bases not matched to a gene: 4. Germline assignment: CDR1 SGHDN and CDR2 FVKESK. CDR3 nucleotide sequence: TGTGCCAGCAGCCAAATGGACAGGTTCTATGGCTACACCTTC. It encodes CASSQMDRFYGYTF.

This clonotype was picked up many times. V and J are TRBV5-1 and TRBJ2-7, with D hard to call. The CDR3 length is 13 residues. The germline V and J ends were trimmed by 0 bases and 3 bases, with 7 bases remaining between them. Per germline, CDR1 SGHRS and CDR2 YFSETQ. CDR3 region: CASSLGPLYEQYF. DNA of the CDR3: TGCGCCAGCAGCTTGGGTCCTCTCTACGAGCAGTACTTC.

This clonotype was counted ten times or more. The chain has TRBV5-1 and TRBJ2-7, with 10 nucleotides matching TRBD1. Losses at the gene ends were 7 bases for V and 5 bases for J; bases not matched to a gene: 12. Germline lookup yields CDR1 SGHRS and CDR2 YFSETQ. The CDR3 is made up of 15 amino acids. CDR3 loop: CASSVTGTGVHEQYF. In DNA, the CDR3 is TGCGCCAGCTCGGTTACCGGGACAGGGGTCCACGAGCAGTACTTC.

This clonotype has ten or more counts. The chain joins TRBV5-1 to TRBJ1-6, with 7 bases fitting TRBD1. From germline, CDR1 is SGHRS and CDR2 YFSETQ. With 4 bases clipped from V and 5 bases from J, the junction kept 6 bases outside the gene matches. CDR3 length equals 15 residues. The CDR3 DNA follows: TGCGCCAGCAGCCTAATGGGACAGAATAATTCACCCCTCCACTTT. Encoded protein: CASSLMGQNNSPLHF.